The T cell receptor (beta chain) under discussion was sequenced for a study of human T cells and chemical hapten exposure. This clonotype was counted between two and nine times. V was clipped by 5 bases and J by 1 base, with 8 bases between them. CDR1 is KGHSH and CDR2 is LQKENI in the germline V gene. CDR3 length: 13 residues. One entry per CDR3 protein results from TCRdb running MiXCR on the RACE reads. The data show about 120,000 distinct CDR3 sequences, roughly 13% seen once. Documented time point: patch test 1, 2 weeks after DPC sensitization. The treatment here: therapeutic diphenylcyclopropenone sensitization with weekly scalp DPC.

This clonotype was obtained from a man younger than 35 with alopecia areata. Some clones in this sample may be carry-over from other donors' samples. This specimen consisted of whole blood, obtained in connection with sensitization to the hapten diphenylcyclopropenone (DPC). The chain recombines TRBV18 with TRBJ1-1; D remains ambiguous. DNA of the CDR3: TGTGCCAGCTCAAGCGCTACGAACACTGAAGCTTTCTTT. Translation gives CASSSATNTEAFF.